This T cell receptor beta chain was sequenced during a study of graft-versus-host responses after intestinal transplantation (dated by TCRdb to the early 2020s). Turning to the overall study: The transplants that recipients received were multivisceral, liver-intestinal, or isolated intestinal. Every recipient was given anti-thymocyte globulin induction, then maintenance tacrolimus and steroids for around three years. Donor T cell macrochimerism was defined as a peak of at least 4% donor T cells among recipient peripheral blood mononuclear cells. The cohort enrolled 24 intestinal transplant recipients, one of whom was a retransplant, and 3 patients without pretransplant specimens were excluded. To identify alloreactive clones, pre-transplant mixed lymphocyte reaction products were sequenced and then compared with unstimulated pre-transplant donor and recipient T cells. Rather than going through the commercial service, samples from a few later patients were sequenced in-house on an Illumina MiSeq and processed with MiXCR. Bulk TCR-beta CDR3 sequencing was used to track graft-versus-host and host-versus-graft alloreactive T cell clones in the graft, circulation and bone marrow after intestinal transplantation. Summary of the overall study and its limitations: Early after transplant, declines in HvG clones were associated with peak levels of circulating GvH clones. High GvH to HvG T cell clonal ratios were observed in the allografts of patients with donor T cell macrochimerism. Conclusions were limited by the relatively low number and heterogeneity of intestinal transplant patients. GvH clones were found in recipient bone marrow, and some of the GvH clones appeared earlier in ileal mucosa or blood, which is consistent with an intestinal mucosal origin.

Blood samples were collected up to 4 times in the first month after transplant and then at least monthly when available. V is reduced by 2 bases and J by 7 bases, leaving a spacing of 15 bases between them. The CDR1 and CDR2 encoded by the germline V gene (reference sequence) are PRHDT and FYEKMQ. The CDR3 runs 16 residues from the cysteine to the phenylalanine. The kept DNA is CDR3 alone, 48 bases in frame from the first base. Libraries were made using the immunoSEQ multiplex PCR assay. Adaptive Biotechnologies carried out high-throughput TCR-beta CDR3 sequencing of genomic DNA for most patients. The source study handled its data this way. TCR sequencing data for over 15 patients were retrieved from Adaptive's ImmunoSEQ software; a few other patients were processed with MiXCR and VDJtools. CDR3 nucleotide sequences shared between donor and recipient were removed because the origin of such sequences could not be assigned. To be classed as alloreactive, a clone needed at least 2-fold expansion over unstimulated cells and a minimum CFSE-low frequency of 0.002% (template counts) or 0.001% (read counts). Clones were considered mappable if detected in sequenced pre-transplant spleen, lymph node, or MLR CFSE-low populations of the donor or recipient. The cumulative frequency of alloreactive clones was calculated as a percentage of all sequences, weighted by copy number. TCRdb provides this immuneACCESS table in a form limited to in-frame rearrangements. Some clones are lacking; in checked studies, under half of them reflect an unresolved V gene, and why the rest are absent is not known. V and J calls and clone size are given by that table; D and trimming were obtained from the DNA. The sample table contains tens of thousands of clones; only one count was recorded for 85% to 90% of them. Of the sample, approximately 1.5% falls within the top ten clones.

A word on this clone: The specificity of this receptor is unknown. Base-call qualities are not available, and no considerably larger clone is one nucleotide away.

The sequences come from PBMCs, collected 26 days after transplant. This TCR derives from a human patient who received an intestinal transplant, so some T cells may come from the graft donor. Recombination linked TRBV13 to TRBJ1-6; no D gene is confidently identified. The DNA is TGTGCCAGCAGCTTATCCGTGGTCGAGAGAAATTCACCCCTCCACTTT. Its translation is CASSLSVVERNSPLHF.